These T cell receptor beta chains were read from a single sample in a study of spatial heterogeneity in lung cancer. TCRdb redid the calling of the 5' RACE reads with MiXCR, one entry per CDR3 protein. The table shows around 600 distinct CDR3 sequences, with more than 20% occurring only once. Source: lung tumor tissue, taken at surgery. The receptors shown here come from a male donor with early-stage non-small cell lung cancer. CDR3s include the opening cysteine and the closing phenylalanine or tryptophan. A D gene is named only where the DNA matches it firmly. Part of the rows lack a size; the others show once, few, many or a class for expanded clones.

d_gene	j_gene	v_gene	abundance	CDR3nt	CDR3aa
.	TRBJ2-7	TRBV29-1	medium-sized	TGCAGCGTTGGGTGGGGTTCCTACGAGCAGTACTTC	CSVGWGSYEQYF
TRBD2	TRBJ2-1	TRBV9	large	TGTGCCAGCAGCGTCAGCGGCGGGAGCCACAATGAGCAGTTCTTC	CASSVSGGSHNEQFF
TRBD2	TRBJ2-7	TRBV28	few	TGTGCCAGCACCGTTAGCGGGGGGGCCGGTGGCGAGCAGTACTTC	CASTVSGGAGGEQYF
TRBD1	TRBJ2-1	TRBV4-3	.	TGCGCCAGCAGCCTAACAGGGGGCTCCTACAATGAGCAGTTCTTC	CASSLTGGSYNEQFF
.	TRBJ1-1	TRBV5-1	.	TGCGCCAGCAGCTATTCGACCCTATCAATGAACACTGAAGCTTTCTTT	CASSYSTLSMNTEAFF
.	TRBJ2-4	TRBV6-1	medium-sized	TGTGCCAGCAGTGCCGGGGGTAGAAACATTCAGTACTTC	CASSAGGRNIQYF
TRBD1	TRBJ2-1	TRBV11-2	medium-sized	TGTGCCAGCAGCCCGCCGGGACAGTTTGTTGAGCAGTTCTTC	CASSPPGQFVEQFF
.	TRBJ2-7	TRBV5-1	.	TGCGCCAGCAGGCTAGGTCCGGGTTACGAGCAGTACTTC	CASRLGPGYEQYF
.	TRBJ2-4	TRBV20-1	large	TGCAGTGCATGGACGGTCGATTGGGGTGGTGAAAACATTCAGTACTTC	CSAWTVDWGGENIQYF
.	TRBJ2-1	TRBV28	.	TGTGCCAGCAGTTTCCCAAGCCGCAATGAGCAGTTCTTC	CASSFPSRNEQFF
.	TRBJ2-7	TRBV12-3/TRBV12-4	.	TGTGCCAGCAGTCTGGACTTCTACGAGCAGTACTTC	CASSLDFYEQYF
TRBD1	TRBJ2-7	TRBV7-7	large	TGTGCTAGCAGCTGGGACAGGGGTTACGAGCAGTACTTC	CASSWDRGYEQYF
.	TRBJ1-2	TRBV5-5	.	TGTGCCAGCAGCTTTTCATCCTATGGCTACACCTTC	CASSFSSYGYTF
.	TRBJ2-7	TRBV4-1	few	TGCGCCAGCAGCCAATCGGCCGGGGGTTCCTACGAGCAGTACTTC	CASSQSAGGSYEQYF
.	TRBJ2-2	TRBV24-1	large	TGTGCCACCAGAGGACCCGCGGGCACCGGGGAGCTGTTTTTT	CATRGPAGTGELFF
TRBD2	TRBJ2-3	TRBV4-3	large	TGCGCCAGCAGCCCCCAGGAGGAGCGGGAGGGAGATACGCAGTATTTT	CASSPQEEREGDTQYF
.	TRBJ2-5	TRBV6-2/TRBV6-3	large	TGTGCCAGCAGTTACCGGACAGACCAAGAGACCCAGTACTTC	CASSYRTDQETQYF
TRBD1	TRBJ1-4	TRBV13	.	TGTGCCAGCAGCTTAGGGACAGGGGGCGAAAAACTGTTTTTT	CASSLGTGGEKLFF
TRBD1	TRBJ2-7	TRBV20-1	once	TGCAGTTCCCCTGGACAGGCCACCGCCTACGAGCAGTACTTC	CSSPGQATAYEQYF
TRBD2	TRBJ2-3	TRBV12-3/TRBV12-4	.	TGTGCCAGCTCCCCACGCCCGCGGGGGAGCACAGATACGCAGTATTTT	CASSPRPRGSTDTQYF
.	TRBJ1-6	TRBV5-4	once	TGTGCCAGCAGCCTAACAACAGGGCCCAATTCACCCCTCCACTTT	CASSLTTGPNSPLHF
TRBD1	TRBJ1-1	TRBV29-1	.	TGCAGCGTCCAAGGACAGGCGAACACTGAAGCTTTCTTT	CSVQGQANTEAFF
TRBD1	TRBJ2-2	TRBV7-3	.	TGTGCCAGCAGCCGACAGGGGCCTCGCACCGGGGAGCTGTTTTTT	CASSRQGPRTGELFF
TRBD2	TRBJ2-3	TRBV3-1	large	TGTGCCAGCAGCATCGGACTAGCGGCAACAGATACGCAGTATTTT	CASSIGLAATDTQYF
.	TRBJ1-2	TRBV12-3/TRBV12-4	.	TGTGCCAGCAGTTCCGGGGGAAACTATGGCTACACCTTC	CASSSGGNYGYTF
.	TRBJ1-6	TRBV6-2/TRBV6-3	few	TGTGCCAGCAGTTACTCGTGGCGGACTCCTTCACCCCTCCACTTT	CASSYSWRTPSPLHF
.	TRBJ1-1	TRBV14	.	TGTGCCAGCAGCCAAAGGGACCAAGTCGTAGCTTTCTTT	CASSQRDQVVAFF
TRBD2	TRBJ2-1	TRBV5-1	large	TGCGCCAGCAGTTGGAAGGTACTAGCGGTATCCTACAATGAGCAGTTCTTC	CASSWKVLAVSYNEQFF
TRBD2	TRBJ2-1	TRBV11-2	few	TGTGCCAGCAGCCAAGCCGGGACTAGCGGGAGGGCGGTCAATGAGCAGTTCTTC	CASSQAGTSGRAVNEQFF
.	TRBJ2-5	TRBV7-2	large	TGTGCCAGCAGCCTCTCAGTTCTGGAGACCCAGTACTTC	CASSLSVLETQYF
.	TRBJ2-1	TRBV28	medium-sized	TGTGCCAGCAGTTTGTGGCTGAGCTCCTACAATGAGCAGTTCTTC	CASSLWLSSYNEQFF
.	TRBJ1-2	TRBV28	.	TGTGCCAGCAGTTTTGGCGGCTATGGCTACACCTTC	CASSFGGYGYTF
TRBD2	TRBJ2-1	TRBV28	large	TGTGCCAGCAGTTTCGGGTTGCGGGAGTCTGAGCAGTTCTTC	CASSFGLRESEQFF
.	TRBJ2-7	TRBV19	.	TGTGCCACTAGAAGGGGAAGCGCCTACGAGCAGTACTTC	CATRRGSAYEQYF
TRBD1	TRBJ1-1	TRBV18	large	TGTGCCAGCTCACCACGTCCAGGGGGGACGAACACTGAAGCTTTCTTT	CASSPRPGGTNTEAFF
.	TRBJ1-1	TRBV2	few	TGTGCCAGCAGCCTAACGGTAGAAGCTTTCTTT	CASSLTVEAFF
.	TRBJ2-5	TRBV24-1	.	TGTGCCACCAGTGATTTGTCCGGGGCCCAAGAGACCCAGTACTTC	CATSDLSGAQETQYF
TRBD2	TRBJ2-2	TRBV7-2	.	TGTGCCAGCAGCTTTGGACTAGCAAACACCGGGGAGCTGTTTTTT	CASSFGLANTGELFF
.	TRBJ2-3	TRBV5-4	large	TGTGCCAGCAGCTCCGACGCGAACGGGATTGCGTATTTT	CASSSDANGIAYF
.	TRBJ2-2	TRBV2	large	TGTGCCAGCAGTGAAGCGGGCAGGGGAGGCGGGGAGCTGTTTTTT	CASSEAGRGGGELFF
.	TRBJ1-1	TRBV7-2	.	TGTGCCAGCAGCTTAGAAGTCAACACTGAAGCTTTCTTT	CASSLEVNTEAFF
.	TRBJ1-1	TRBV7-3	large	TGTGCCAGCAGCTTAACTGGGGACACTGAAGCTTTCTTT	CASSLTGDTEAFF
.	TRBJ2-7	TRBV6-5	large	TGTGCCAGCAGTCTAGCGCGCTCCTACGAGCAGTACTTC	CASSLARSYEQYF
.	TRBJ2-6	TRBV9	.	TGTGCCAGCAGCGTAGAGGTCTCTGGGGCCAACGTCCTGACTTTC	CASSVEVSGANVLTF
.	TRBJ2-1	TRBV5-1	medium-sized	TGCGCCAGCAAAAGGGACGACTCCTACAATGAGCAGTTCTTC	CASKRDDSYNEQFF
TRBD1	TRBJ2-3	TRBV18	medium-sized	TGTGCCAGCTCACCCACCGGGACAGCAGATACGCAGTATTTT	CASSPTGTADTQYF
.	TRBJ1-1	TRBV5-4	medium-sized	TGTGCCAGCAGCTTGGGACACGTCGGGAACACTGAAGCTTTCTTT	CASSLGHVGNTEAFF
TRBD2	TRBJ2-2	TRBV28	few	TGTGCCAGCAGTTTCAGCGGGAGGGGGACCGGGGAGCTGTTTTTT	CASSFSGRGTGELFF
TRBD1	TRBJ2-6	TRBV4-1	medium-sized	TGCGCCAGCAGCCAAGGGACAGGGGGATCCGGGGCCAACGTCCTGACTTTC	CASSQGTGGSGANVLTF
.	TRBJ1-5	TRBV20-1	few	TGCAGTGCTCACCCAGGGTTCGATCAGCCCCAGCATTTT	CSAHPGFDQPQHF
.	TRBJ1-6	TRBV14	medium-sized	TGTGCCAGCAGCCCCGGACTGCTTCTATATAATTCACCCCTCCACTTT	CASSPGLLLYNSPLHF
.	TRBJ2-1	TRBV29-1	large	TGCAGCGTTGAAGATCTTGGGAAAGGTAGCTCCTACAATGAGCAGTTCTTC	CSVEDLGKGSSYNEQFF